The sequence of this TCR beta chain was determined in a study of blood T cell repertoires in COVID-19. At the level of the study: The study drew acute and convalescent COVID-19 samples from the United States, Italy and Spain. T cells, B-cell-depleted T cells, or PBMCs supplied cDNA or gDNA.

This CDR3 has 16 amino acids. Trimming took 5 bases from V and 0 from J; bases not matched to a gene: 6. Germline V lookup: CDR1 SEHNR, CDR2 FQNEAQ (reference sequence). In the original workflow: Estimation of nucleated cell counts relied on the amplification of reference gene primers. TCRdb's table, derived via immunoSEQ multiplex PCR, lists solely in-frame clones and lacks some. V, J and clone size are taken as reported in that table, and D and trimming were inferred from the DNA itself. The table shows a few hundred thousand clones, with about nine tenths occurring only once. The TCR comes from a woman aged 25 to 45 with active or convalescent COVID-19. The gene calls are TRBV7-9 and TRBJ2-2; TRBD2 aligns across 7 bases. The sequenced sample consisted of peripheral blood. CDR3 in DNA: TGTGCCAGCAGCGCGTCGGGGGGAGCGAACACCGGGGAGCTGTTTTTT. The encoded protein is CASSASGGANTGELFF.